Listed here are 11 T cell receptor beta chains from one sample, sequenced in a study of blood T cells in healthy people across ages. Combining a sample-barcoded 5' primer with a J-beta primer mix, a second PCR ran for about 6 to 11 cycles. TCRdb re-derived calls from the 5' RACE reads in MiXCR, one entry per CDR3 protein. There are 800,000 to 900,000 distinct CDR3 sequences in the sample; about 62% occur only once, and roughly 26% lies in the top ten. Sequencing was done on a sample of blood. All receptors derive from a man aged 30 to 39 in good health.

The CDR3 DNA sequence: TGTGCCAGCGGAGTCCAGAACTACGAGCAGTACTTC. Residues: CASGVQNYEQYF. This rearrangement joins TRBV6-2 or TRBV6-3 to TRBJ2-5; no clear D gene. The DNA end is a closer match to TRBJ2-7, so the J assignment may be wrong. The CDR3 runs 12 residues. Germline lookup yields CDR1 MNHEY and CDR2 SVGEGT.

This chain uses TRBV7-2 with TRBJ2-7; D uncertain. CDR1 and CDR2 (germline): SGHTA, FQGNSA. This CDR3 region has 14 residues. The V gene lost 0 bases and the J gene lost 2 bases, with 8 bases spanning the gap. The DNA of the CDR3 is TGTGCCAGCAGCTTAGCTTCAGGAACCTACGAGCAGTACTTC. Translating gives CASSLASGTYEQYF.

V and J are TRBV12-3 or TRBV12-4 and TRBJ2-2; 8 bases are shared with TRBD2. Germline trimming cut 6 bases from V and 5 bases from J; bases unmatched to any gene: 11. The CDR3 contains 16 residues. The CDR3 nucleotides read TGTGCCAGCAGAACAAGCGGGGGTCGGTTTACCGGGGAGCTGTTTTTT. Its protein product is CASRTSGGRFTGELFF.

This clonotype was detected only a few times. The chain couples TRBV29-1 to TRBJ2-7, with D uncertain. Per the germline V gene, CDR1 is SQVTM and CDR2 is ANQGSEA. Trimming left V 4 bases short and J 1 base short, with 14 bases between. This CDR3 region has 14 residues. The CDR3 sequence: CSVVKVSSSYEQYF. The CDR3 nucleotides read TGCAGCGTTGTCAAGGTTTCCTCTTCCTACGAGCAGTACTTC.

This chain connects TRBV7-9 to TRBJ1-2; TRBD1 agrees at 9 bases. This CDR3 is 16 amino acids long. CDR1 SEHNR and CDR2 FQNEAQ come from the germline V gene (reference sequence). Germline trimming cut 5 bases from V and 3 bases from J; bases unmatched to any gene: 10. The DNA for the CDR3 is TGTGCCAGCAGCAGAACACCAGGGACAGGGCACTATGGCTACACCTTC. Translating gives CASSRTPGTGHYGYTF.

The chain joins TRBV5-1 to TRBJ2-1; 7 positions agree with TRBD2. CDR3 size: 16 residues. V lost 3 bases and J lost 7; bases outside the gene matches: 13. Germline CDR1 and CDR2: SGHRS and YFSETQ. The CDR3 protein is CASSSRGAGVGNEQFF. The CDR3 DNA is TGCGCCAGCAGCTCCCGTGGGGCGGGAGTGGGGAATGAGCAGTTCTTC.

The chain uses TRBV4-3 and TRBJ2-7, with 8 bases matching TRBD1. Per germline, CDR1 LGHNA and CDR2 YSLEER. CDR3 length: 15 amino acids. V dropped 0 bases and J dropped 9; count of bases not matched to a gene: 10. This chain's CDR3 is CASSQEYQGARVQYF. The CDR3 DNA reads TGCGCCAGCAGCCAAGAGTATCAGGGGGCGCGTGTGCAGTACTTC.

In DNA, the CDR3 is TGCAGTGCTCCAAGGAGGGGGACTTACGAACCCTATAATCAGCCCCAGCATTTT. Its protein is CSAPRRGTYEPYNQPQHF. The chain joins TRBV20-1 to TRBJ1-5, with D possibly being TRBD1 (6 bases). Germline V gene lookup returns CDR1 DFQATT and CDR2 SNEGSKA (reference sequence). This CDR3 contains 18 residues. The V end was cut by 5 bases, the J end by 4 bases, with 27 bases between.

V usage is TRBV12-3 or TRBV12-4 and J usage is TRBJ2-3, with 8 positions matching TRBD2. With V trimmed by 5 bases and J by 4 bases, 8 bases remained unmatched. The CDR3 runs to 15 residues. Here the CDR3 DNA reads TGTGCCAGCAGTCGGGAGCGGGGGTGGGCAGATACGCAGTATTTT. As protein: CASSRERGWADTQYF.

This clonotype was counted only a few times. The rearrangement uses TRBV9 and TRBJ2-3, with D unresolved. Trimming shortened V by 0 bases and J by 7 bases, and 12 bases separated the two germline ends. Germline lookup yields CDR1 SGDLS and CDR2 YYNGEE. This CDR3 has 14 residues. The CDR3 loop is CASSVATPSNTQYF. In DNA form, the CDR3 reads TGTGCCAGCAGCGTAGCTACCCCCTCGAATACGCAGTATTTT.

The chain is built from TRBV6-6 and TRBJ1-5; the D gene is possibly TRBD1 (5 bases). The CDR3 length is 14 residues. Trimming left V 3 bases short and J 1 base short, with 7 bases between. The V gene's germline CDR1 is MNHNY and CDR2 SVGAGI (reference sequence). The CDR3 loop reads CASSYGASNQPQHF. The CDR3 coding sequence is TGTGCCAGCAGTTATGGGGCCAGCAATCAGCCCCAGCATTTT.